Listed below are T cell receptor beta chains from one sample, sequenced in a study of T cell responses to AZD1222 COVID-19 vaccine. Sequencing used immunoSEQ multiplex PCR; TCRdb keeps in-frame clones, though not all of them. The sample yields some 96,000 clones, about 83% seen once. Specimen: peripheral blood, collected on day 0 of AZD1222 vaccination. The receptor source for this set is an adult in good health. CDR3s include the opening cysteine and the closing phenylalanine or tryptophan. Fields, in order: clone size, D gene, V gene, J gene, CDR3 protein, CDR3 DNA. The D gene is left open where the match is weak. Clone size appears in some rows only: once, few, many, or a class for an expanded clone.

abundance: -
d_gene: TRBD1
v_gene: TRBV7-9
j_gene: TRBJ1-2
CDR3aa: CASSPTYTTGFGYTF
CDR3nt: TGTGCCAGCAGCCCAACCTATACGACAGGGTTTGGCTACACCTTC

abundance: once
d_gene: TRBD2
v_gene: TRBV4-2
j_gene: TRBJ2-7
CDR3aa: CASSPSGGPLYEQYF
CDR3nt: TGTGCCAGCAGCCCCAGCGGGGGGCCGTTGTACGAGCAGTACTTC

abundance: -
d_gene: TRBD2
v_gene: TRBV27
j_gene: TRBJ2-7
CDR3aa: CASSLSRGVDGGSINEQYF
CDR3nt: TGTGCCAGCAGTTTAAGTAGGGGAGTCGACGGCGGGAGTATCAACGAGCAGTACTTC

abundance: -
d_gene: -
v_gene: TRBV24-1
j_gene: TRBJ1-2
CDR3aa: CATSDVGGPGGYTF
CDR3nt: TGTGCCACCAGTGATGTGGGAGGGCCCGGTGGCTACACCTTC

abundance: -
d_gene: TRBD1
v_gene: TRBV5-1
j_gene: TRBJ2-7
CDR3aa: CASSFRDRVREQYF
CDR3nt: TGCGCCAGCAGCTTCCGGGACAGGGTGCGGGAGCAGTACTTC

abundance: -
d_gene: -
v_gene: TRBV7-8
j_gene: TRBJ2-7
CDR3aa: CASSHRVLEQYF
CDR3nt: TGTGCCAGCAGCCACAGGGTGCTCGAGCAGTACTTC

abundance: once
d_gene: TRBD2
v_gene: TRBV18
j_gene: TRBJ2-7
CDR3aa: CASSSNPGLDQNEQYF
CDR3nt: TGTGCCAGCTCATCTAATCCGGGACTAGATCAGAACGAGCAGTACTTC

abundance: -
d_gene: -
v_gene: TRBV7-2
j_gene: TRBJ1-1
CDR3aa: CASSPQMNTEAFF
CDR3nt: TGTGCCAGCAGCCCCCAGATGAACACTGAAGCTTTCTTT

abundance: few
d_gene: TRBD2
v_gene: TRBV5-6
j_gene: TRBJ2-1
CDR3aa: CASSLAGGEQFF
CDR3nt: TGTGCCAGCAGCTTAGCGGGAGGAGAGCAGTTCTTC

abundance: -
d_gene: -
v_gene: TRBV5-1
j_gene: TRBJ2-7
CDR3aa: CASSGGVEHLF
CDR3nt: TGCGCCAGCAGTGGCGGAGTGGAGCATCTCTTC

abundance: -
d_gene: -
v_gene: TRBV18
j_gene: TRBJ1-3
CDR3aa: CASSPSGNTIYF
CDR3nt: TGTGCCAGCTCACCTTCCGGAAACACCATATATTTT

abundance: few
d_gene: -
v_gene: TRBV29-1
j_gene: TRBJ1-2
CDR3aa: CSVGPEVQDGYTF
CDR3nt: TGCAGCGTTGGTCCGGAGGTTCAAGATGGCTACACCTTC

abundance: -
d_gene: -
v_gene: TRBV7-9
j_gene: TRBJ1-2
CDR3aa: CASSDGNYGYTF
CDR3nt: TGTGCCAGCAGCGACGGAAACTATGGCTACACCTTC

abundance: few
d_gene: TRBD1
v_gene: TRBV19
j_gene: TRBJ1-2
CDR3aa: CASRRDSDYGYTF
CDR3nt: TGTGCCAGTAGGAGGGACAGTGACTATGGCTACACCTTC

abundance: -
d_gene: -
v_gene: TRBV19
j_gene: TRBJ1-2
CDR3aa: CASTDSFYGYTF
CDR3nt: TGTGCCAGTACCGACAGCTTCTATGGCTACACCTTC

abundance: -
d_gene: -
v_gene: TRBV7-9
j_gene: TRBJ1-4
CDR3aa: CASSSLRYNEKLFF
CDR3nt: TGTGCCAGCAGCTCTCTCCGCTATAATGAAAAACTGTTTTTT

abundance: -
d_gene: -
v_gene: TRBV24-1
j_gene: TRBJ1-5
CDR3aa: CATSPRGEGNQPQHF
CDR3nt: TGTGCCACCAGCCCGAGAGGGGAGGGGAATCAGCCCCAGCATTTT